Each of the 8 T cell receptor beta chains below was sequenced from the same sample in a study of blood T cell repertoires in COVID-19. Libraries were prepared by immunoSEQ multiplex PCR; TCRdb keeps only in-frame clonotypes and omits some of them. The sample yields approximately 190,000 clones, 70% to 90% seen once. Sequencing was done on a sample of peripheral blood. All receptors come from a woman in her thirties or forties who had recovered from COVID-19.

The CDR3 sequence is CASSSPGLANTGELFF. CDR3 nucleotide sequence: TGTGCCAGCAGTTCACCGGGACTAGCGAACACCGGGGAGCTGTTTTTT. This chain uses TRBV28 with TRBJ2-2, with 8 bases identical to TRBD2. CDR1 and CDR2 from the germline V gene are MDHEN and SYDVKM. V shed 4 bases, J shed 0 bases, and the junction held 4 bases outside the gene matches. The CDR3 covers 16 residues.

V and J are TRBV27 and TRBJ1-6; 10 bases map to TRBD1. From germline, CDR1 is MNHEY and CDR2 SMNVEV (reference sequence). J gave up 7 bases and V 0 bases, and 0 bases lay outside the gene matches. CDR3 length equals 15 residues. As DNA, the CDR3 is TGTGCCAGCAGTTTATCGGGACAGGGGAATTCACCCCTCCACTTT. Amino acids: CASSLSGQGNSPLHF.

The chain joins TRBV30 to TRBJ2-5; TRBD2 might be the D (6 bases). CDR1 and CDR2 from the germline V gene are GTSNPN and SVGIG (reference sequence). V dropped 8 bases and J dropped 2 bases, with 15 bases sitting between them. The CDR3 is made up of 13 amino acids. Written as DNA, the CDR3 is TGTGCCGGAAGTCTGGGAGGTCAAGAGACCCAGTACTTC. The encoded protein is CAGSLGGQETQYF.

CDR3 sequence reads: CASSLDRGYYNEQFF. The CDR3, as DNA: TGTGCCAGCAGCTTAGACAGGGGGTACTACAATGAGCAGTTCTTC. The chain recombines TRBV7-9 with TRBJ2-1, with 8 bases fitting TRBD1. This CDR3 spans 15 amino acids. Looked up from germline, CDR1 is SEHNR and CDR2 is FQNEAQ (reference sequence). Losses at the gene ends were 1 base for V and 3 bases for J; bases not matched to a gene: 2.

The chain carries TRBV6-5 and TRBJ1-4, with D perhaps matching TRBD1 (6 bases). Trimming removed 2 bases from V and 0 bases from J, with 10 bases in between. CDR1 and CDR2 (germline): MNHEY, SVGAGI. The CDR3 totals 16 residues. This CDR3 reads CASSYRTAATNEKLFF. The CDR3 DNA is TGTGCCAGCAGTTACCGGACAGCTGCAACTAATGAAAAACTGTTTTTT.

The CDR3 DNA reads as TGTGCCAGCAGTGAACGAGCGGGAGCGATGAACACCGGGGAGCTGTTTTTT. This sequence encodes CASSERAGAMNTGELFF. This chain links TRBV2 with TRBJ2-2, with 8 bases matching TRBD2. CDR3 length equals 17 residues. CDR1 is SNHLY, CDR2 FYNNEI, per germline. The J segment lost 1 base and the V segment lost 2 bases, leaving 6 bases of the junction unmatched.

The chain carries TRBV7-9 and TRBJ2-7; TRBD1 agrees at 10 bases. The CDR3 covers 16 residues. V shed 0 bases, J shed 1 base, and the junction held 3 bases outside the gene matches. The germline V gene encodes CDR1 SEHNR and CDR2 FQNEAQ (reference sequence). CDR3 sequence (DNA): TGTGCCAGCAGCTTAGCCCTGGGACAGGGGTCCTACGAGCAGTACTTC. This gives the protein CASSLALGQGSYEQYF.

The chain recombines TRBV18 with TRBJ2-1; TRBD2 agrees at 7 bases. Germline CDR1 is KGHSH and CDR2 is LQKENI. This CDR3 spans 15 amino acids. The trim removed 3 bases at V and 6 bases at J, leaving 8 bases unmatched. CDR3 coding DNA: TGTGCCAGCTCACCGCGGCTAGCGGCGTCCAATGAGCAGTTCTTC. It codes for CASSPRLAASNEQFF. The whole variable domain, remainder taken from reference TRBV18 and TRBJ2-1, is NAGVMQNPRHLVRRRGQEARLRCSPMKGHSHVYWYRQLPEEGLKFMVYLQKENIIDESGMPKERFSAEFPKEGPSILRIQQVVRGDSAAYFCASSPRLAASNEQFFGPGTRLTVL.